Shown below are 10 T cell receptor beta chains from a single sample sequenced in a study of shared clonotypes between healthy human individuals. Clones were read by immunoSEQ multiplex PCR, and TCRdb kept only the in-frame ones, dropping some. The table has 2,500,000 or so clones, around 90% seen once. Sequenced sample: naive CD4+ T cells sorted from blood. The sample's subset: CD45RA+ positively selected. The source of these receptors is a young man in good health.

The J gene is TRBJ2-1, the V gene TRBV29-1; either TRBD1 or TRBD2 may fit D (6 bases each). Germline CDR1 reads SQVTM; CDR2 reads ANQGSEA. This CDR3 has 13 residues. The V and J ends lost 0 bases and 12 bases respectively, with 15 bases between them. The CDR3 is CSVEDKGGRSQFF. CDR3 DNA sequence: TGCAGCGTTGAAGACAAGGGGGGTCGCTCGCAGTTCTTC.

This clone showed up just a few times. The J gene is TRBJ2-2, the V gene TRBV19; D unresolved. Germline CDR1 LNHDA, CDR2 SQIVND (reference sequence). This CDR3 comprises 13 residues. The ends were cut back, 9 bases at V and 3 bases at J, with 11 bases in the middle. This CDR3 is CASHSGYTGELFF. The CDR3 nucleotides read TGTGCCAGCCATTCAGGTTACACCGGGGAGCTGTTTTTT.

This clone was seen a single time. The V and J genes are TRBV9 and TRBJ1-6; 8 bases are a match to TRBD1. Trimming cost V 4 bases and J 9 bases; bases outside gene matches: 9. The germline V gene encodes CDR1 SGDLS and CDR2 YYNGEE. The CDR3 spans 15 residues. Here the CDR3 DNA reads TGTGCCAGCAGCCCCCAGCAGGGGGCCGGTTCACCCCTCCACTTT. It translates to CASSPQQGAGSPLHF.

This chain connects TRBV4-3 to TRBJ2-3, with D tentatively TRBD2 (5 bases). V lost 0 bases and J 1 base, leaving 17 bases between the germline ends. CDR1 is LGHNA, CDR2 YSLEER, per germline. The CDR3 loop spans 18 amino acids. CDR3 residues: CASSQDFEGRAGTDTQYF. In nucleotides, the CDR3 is TGCGCCAGCAGCCAAGATTTTGAGGGCCGAGCGGGCACAGATACGCAGTATTTT.

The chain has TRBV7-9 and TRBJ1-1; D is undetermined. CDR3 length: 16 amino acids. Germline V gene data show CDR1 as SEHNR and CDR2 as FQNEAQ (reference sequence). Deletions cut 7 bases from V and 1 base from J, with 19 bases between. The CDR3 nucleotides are TGTGCCAGCACTAAAGTGGGCAGTCGGAAGAACACTGAAGCTTTCTTT. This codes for CASTKVGSRKNTEAFF.

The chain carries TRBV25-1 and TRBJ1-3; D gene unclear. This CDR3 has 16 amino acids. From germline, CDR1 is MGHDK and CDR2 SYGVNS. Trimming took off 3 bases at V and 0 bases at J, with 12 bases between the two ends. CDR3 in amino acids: CASSDTRIPSGNTIYF. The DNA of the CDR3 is TGTGCCAGCAGTGATACCAGGATACCCTCTGGAAACACCATATATTTT.

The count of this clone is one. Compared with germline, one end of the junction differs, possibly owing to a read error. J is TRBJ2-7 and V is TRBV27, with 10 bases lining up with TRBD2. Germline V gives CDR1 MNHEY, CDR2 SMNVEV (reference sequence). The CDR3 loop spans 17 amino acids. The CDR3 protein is CASSQRGLAGDSHEQYF. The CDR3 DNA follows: TGTGCCAGCAGTCAAAGGGGCCTAGCGGGGGACTCCCACGAGCAGTACTTC.

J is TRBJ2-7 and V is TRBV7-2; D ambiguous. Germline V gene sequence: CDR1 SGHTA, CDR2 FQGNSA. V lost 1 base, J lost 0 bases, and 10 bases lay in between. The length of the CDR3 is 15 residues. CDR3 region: CASSLEAGFSYEQYF. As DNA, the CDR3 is TGTGCCAGCAGCTTAGAGGCAGGATTCTCCTACGAGCAGTACTTC.

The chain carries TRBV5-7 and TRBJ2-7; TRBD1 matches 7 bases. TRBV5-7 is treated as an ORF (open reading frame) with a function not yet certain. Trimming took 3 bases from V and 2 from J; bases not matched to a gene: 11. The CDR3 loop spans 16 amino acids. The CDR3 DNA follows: TGTGCCAGCAGCTCGTCGACAGGGCCGACCCCCTACGAGCAGTACTTC. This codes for CASSSSTGPTPYEQYF.

CDR3 sequence (DNA): TGTGCCAGCAGTGATTCGAGGGCATACGGCTACACCTTC. This sequence encodes CASSDSRAYGYTF. The chain is built from TRBV2 and TRBJ1-2; D is unclear. Per germline, CDR1 SNHLY and CDR2 FYNNEI. V lost 3 bases to trimming and J lost 8 bases, with 13 bases between them. The CDR3 covers 13 residues.